Sequencing of this T cell receptor beta chain was carried out in a study of naive and memory T cell subsets. General study points: A few larger clonotypes appeared in naive repertoires, especially CD8, possibly memory cells re-expressing CD45RA.

Germline V gene data show CDR1 as MDHEN and CDR2 as SYDVKM. This CDR3 spans 13 amino acids. Trimming pared 7 bases from V and 6 bases from J, leaving 13 bases between. This clonotype was seen only a few times. Its specificity is not known. Two oligonucleotides, mixed equimolar, formed the beta constant-region primer covering TRBC1 and TRBC2. Ligated cDNA was amplified by four rounds of PCR with nested alpha and beta constant-region primers and SP2. TCRdb itself ran the UMI-ligation and nested PCR reads through MiXCR, one entry per CDR3 protein. Of over 110,000 distinct CDR3 sequences listed, 15% to 20% are singletons. CMV status came from CD4+ IFNgamma after overnight CMV lysate stimulation.

The sequenced sample was naive CD8+ T cells from blood. The chain is built from TRBV28 and TRBJ1-5, with D perhaps TRBD1 (5 bases). This clonotype was sampled from a human donor in good health. As DNA, the CDR3 is TGTGCCAGCATAGGCCAGGGCAGTCAGCCCCAGCATTTT. Protein: CASIGQGSQPQHF.